The 27 T cell receptor beta chains given below trace back to one sample, sequenced in a study of OX40 agonist ivuxolimab in advanced cancers. Some clones are missing from TCRdb's copy, which holds only in-frame ones; the method was immunoSEQ multiplex PCR. Of under 85,000 clones listed, 90% to 95% were seen once; the top ten hold approximately 0.69%. Sequenced material: CD4+ or CD8+ T cells sorted from blood, taken in a trial of the OX40 agonist ivuxolimab. Receptors originate from an adult with an advanced solid tumor such as melanoma, head and neck, liver or kidney cancer.

The chain has TRBV19 and TRBJ2-4, with unresolved D. Between the trimmed V and J ends, which lost 6 bases and 4 bases, there was a span of 13 bases. Germline loops: CDR1 LNHDA, CDR2 SQIVND (reference sequence). The CDR3 covers 14 residues. This CDR3 is CASRSGITKNIQYF. CDR3 coding DNA: TGTGCCAGTAGGTCTGGTATCACAAAAAACATTCAGTACTTC.

The chain links TRBV5-6 to TRBJ2-3, with D unclear. Per the germline V gene, CDR1 is SGHDT and CDR2 is YYEEEE. This CDR3 is built from 14 residues. The germline V and J ends were trimmed by 0 bases and 3 bases, with 8 bases remaining between them. The CDR3 protein is CASSLGRITDTQYF. The CDR3 nucleotides are TGTGCCAGCAGCTTGGGACGGATAACAGATACGCAGTATTTT.

The chain carries TRBV11-3 and TRBJ2-7; D could derive from TRBD1 or TRBD2 (7 bases each). CDR3 size: 15 residues. Trimming shortened V by 10 bases and J by 0 bases, and 19 bases separated the two germline ends. Germline CDR1 and CDR2: SGHNT and YENEEA. As DNA, the CDR3 is TGTGCCATCGGGGGGACAGCCCCCAGCTCCTACGAGCAGTACTTC. Protein product: CAIGGTAPSSYEQYF. Drawing the rest from reference TRBV11-3 and TRBJ2-7, the complete variable domain is EAGVVQSPRYKIIEKKQPVAFWCNPISGHNTLYWYLQNLGQGPELLIRYENEEAVDDSQLPKDRFSAERLKGVDSTLKIQPAELGDSAVYLCAIGGTAPSSYEQYFGPGTRLTVT.

The V call is TRBV2, the J call TRBJ1-1; D call uncertain. Deletions cut 5 bases from V and 1 base from J, with 11 bases between. Germline V CDR1 and CDR2: SNHLY, FYNNEI. This CDR3 comprises 14 residues. CDR3 sequence (DNA): TGTGCCAGCAGTTACGACTGGGAGAACACTGAAGCTTTCTTT. Its translation is CASSYDWENTEAFF. The variable domain in full, completed from reference TRBV2 and TRBJ1-1, reads EPEVTQTPSHQVTQMGQEVILRCVPISNHLYFYWYRQILGQKVEFLVSFYNNEISEKSEIFDDQFSVERPDGSNFTLKIRSTKLEDSAMYFCASSYDWENTEAFFGQGTRLTVV.

The gene calls are TRBV27 and TRBJ2-3; no definite D call. V gave up 5 bases and J gave up 5 bases, with 17 bases separating them. CDR3 length: 15 amino acids. Germline values: CDR1 MNHEY, CDR2 SMNVEV (reference sequence). The CDR3 sequence is CASSVPGFGRDTQYF. In nucleotides, the CDR3 is TGTGCCAGCAGTGTCCCCGGTTTTGGTCGAGATACGCAGTATTTT.

The V gene is TRBV6-6, the J gene TRBJ2-2; 8 nucleotides match TRBD2. Germline CDR1 reads MNHNY; CDR2 reads SVGAGI (reference sequence). V lost 11 bases, J lost 7 bases, and 6 bases stayed unmatched. The CDR3 covers 12 residues. The CDR3 loop reads CAGGTSIGELFF. The CDR3 DNA follows: TGTGCCGGAGGGACTAGTATCGGGGAGCTGTTTTTT.

The chain combines TRBV6-5 with TRBJ1-1, with a tentative D call TRBD1 (6 bases). The CDR3 has 14 amino acids. CDR1 is MNHEY and CDR2 is SVGAGI in the germline V gene. V was trimmed by 0 bases and J by 4 bases, leaving 9 bases between them. The CDR3 DNA follows: TGTGCCAGCAGTTACTCAACAGGGATCACTGAAGCTTTCTTT. Protein: CASSYSTGITEAFF.

This sequence joins TRBV7-3 and TRBJ2-2; 15 bases agree with TRBD2. Germline CDR1 is SGHTA and CDR2 is FQGTGA. The CDR3 covers 19 residues. J gave up 4 bases and V 1 base, and 7 bases lay outside the gene matches. The CDR3 loop is CASSLNSAGLAGGTGELFF. CDR3 in DNA: TGTGCCAGCAGCTTAAATAGCGCGGGACTAGCGGGAGGCACCGGGGAGCTGTTTTTT.

The chain uses TRBV27 and TRBJ2-2; no clear D gene. Germline lookup yields CDR1 MNHEY and CDR2 SMNVEV (reference sequence). The V end lost 3 bases, the J end lost 2 bases, and 7 bases lay between the germline ends. The CDR3 runs to 14 residues. CDR3 nucleotides: TGTGCCAGCAGTTTTCGAGCCAACACCGGGGAGCTGTTTTTT. Amino acids: CASSFRANTGELFF.

The CDR3 here is CASSPSRMDEQYF. CDR3 in DNA: TGTGCCAGCTCACCTTCAAGAATGGACGAGCAGTACTTC. V is TRBV18 and J is TRBJ2-7; D unclear. V was clipped by 3 bases and J by 5 bases, with 11 bases between them. This CDR3 is 13 amino acids long. Per the germline V gene, CDR1 is KGHSH and CDR2 is LQKENI.

J is TRBJ2-7 and V is TRBV28; the match to TRBD1 covers 7 bases. Germline lookup yields CDR1 MDHEN and CDR2 SYDVKM. V trimming: 8 bases; J trimming: 3 bases; junction bases outside the gene matches: 7. CDR3 size: 13 residues. CDR3 residues: CASLGGGDYEQYF. CDR3 nucleotides: TGTGCCAGCCTAGGGGGCGGAGACTACGAGCAGTACTTC.

The chain couples TRBV5-6 to TRBJ2-7; D is ambiguous. V lost 4 bases to trimming and J lost 0 bases, with 8 bases between them. The CDR3 is 13 residues long. Germline V gives CDR1 SGHDT, CDR2 YYEEEE. The CDR3 DNA reads as TGTGCCAGCAGCCCTGTGAACTCCTACGAGCAGTACTTC. This gives the protein CASSPVNSYEQYF.

The chain couples TRBV7-9 to TRBJ2-1; TRBD1 or TRBD2 may be the D gene (6 bases each). V was shortened by 5 bases and J by 2 bases, with 10 bases between the two germline ends. Germline V CDR1 and CDR2: SEHNR, FQNEAQ (reference sequence). There are 14 residues in the CDR3. Written as DNA, the CDR3 is TGTGCCAGCAGCAAAGGGGGGACCTACAATGAGCAGTTCTTC. Protein sequence: CASSKGGTYNEQFF. Using reference TRBV7-9 and TRBJ2-1 for the parts outside the CDR3, the full variable domain is DTGVSQNPRHKITKRGQNVTFRCDPISEHNRLYWYRQTLGQGPEFLTYFQNEAQLEKSRLLSDRFSAERPKGSFSTLEIQRTEQGDSAMYLCASSKGGTYNEQFFGPGTRLTVL.

This chain joins TRBV5-4 and TRBJ2-2, with D perhaps TRBD1 or TRBD2 (6 bases each). V was trimmed by 2 bases and J by 4 bases, leaving 12 bases between them. The CDR3 totals 15 residues. CDR1 SGHNT and CDR2 YYREEE come from the germline V gene (reference sequence). The DNA for the CDR3 is TGTGCCAGCAGCTTCTCTCGGGGGCCCACCGGGGAGCTGTTTTTT. Translated: CASSFSRGPTGELFF.

J is TRBJ1-3 and V is TRBV6-5, with a tentative D call TRBD1 (6 bases). V lost 2 bases and J 4 bases, leaving 15 bases between the germline ends. CDR1 is MNHEY, CDR2 SVGAGI, per germline. The CDR3 sequence is 16 residues long. The chain's CDR3 is CASSYRSAGAGNTIYF. The CDR3 DNA sequence: TGTGCCAGCAGTTACCGGTCAGCAGGGGCCGGAAACACCATATATTTT.

V gene TRBV14 combines with J gene TRBJ2-7; D may be TRBD1 (6 bases). There are 17 residues in the CDR3. Germline CDR1 and CDR2: SGHDN and FVKESK. V was clipped by 5 bases and J by 3 bases, with 23 bases between them. This CDR3 is CASSGGRGQLWYYEQYF. As DNA, the CDR3 is TGTGCCAGCAGCGGTGGGAGAGGACAGCTATGGTACTACGAGCAGTACTTC. The full variable domain, in which reference TRBV14 and TRBJ2-7 provide the parts outside the CDR3, is EAGVTQFPSHSVIEKGQTVTLRCDPISGHDNLYWYRRVMGKEIKFLLHFVKESKQDESGMPNNRFLAERTGGTYSTLKVQPAELEDSGVYFCASSGGRGQLWYYEQYFGPGTRLTVT.

This chain joins TRBV2 and TRBJ1-4, with a weak D call TRBD1 (6 bases). The V end lost 2 bases, the J end lost 10 bases, and 11 bases lay between the germline ends. Germline CDR1 and CDR2: SNHLY and FYNNEI. The CDR3 is 13 residues long. CDR3 bases: TGTGCCAGCAGTGAACCGGGACACCTAAAACTGTTTTTT. Amino acids: CASSEPGHLKLFF.

The chain combines TRBV6-6 with TRBJ1-3; D is unresolved. The CDR3 extends over 16 amino acids. The V gene's germline CDR1 is MNHNY and CDR2 SVGAGI (reference sequence). Trimming removed 3 bases at V and 0 bases at J, with 12 bases between. Written as DNA, the CDR3 is TGTGCCAGCAGTTATCCAGGCGGTAGCTCTGGAAACACCATATATTTT. This sequence encodes CASSYPGGSSGNTIYF.

This clone was detected a few times. This chain connects TRBV18 to TRBJ2-7, with TRBD2 matching 13 bases. The trim removed 3 bases at V and 6 bases at J, leaving 8 bases unmatched. The CDR3 extends over 16 amino acids. Germline CDR1 KGHSH, CDR2 LQKENI. The CDR3, as DNA: TGTGCCAGCTCACCGGGACTAGCGGGGCTTGGACGCGAGCAGTACTTC. It translates to CASSPGLAGLGREQYF.

This chain joins TRBV21-1 and TRBJ1-1; the D call in the table, TRBD1, was not verified against the DNA. TRBV21-1 is a known pseudogene. The CDR3 loop spans 15 amino acids. The CDR3: CASSNTTGHGLVAFF. The CDR3 DNA follows: TGTGCCAGCAGCAACACGACAGGGCACGGCTTGGTGGCTTTCTTT.

J is TRBJ1-2 and V is TRBV27; possibly TRBD1 for D (5 bases). Germline V gene lookup returns CDR1 MNHEY and CDR2 SMNVEV (reference sequence). The V and J ends lost 0 bases and 2 bases respectively, with 10 bases between them. The CDR3 is 15 residues long. Written as DNA, the CDR3 is TGTGCCAGCAGTTTATCAGAGGGACGGAACTATGGCTACACCTTC. Residues: CASSLSEGRNYGYTF.

This chain's CDR3 is CASSRDWGREAFF. The CDR3 region has the DNA TGTGCCAGCAGTCGGGACTGGGGACGGGAAGCTTTCTTT. This chain connects TRBV7-9 to TRBJ1-1, with D possibly TRBD1 on 5 matching bases. CDR3 length equals 13 residues. V lost 6 bases and J 8 bases, leaving 16 bases between the germline ends. Germline V gives CDR1 SEHNR, CDR2 FQNEAQ (reference sequence). Looking up the rest from reference TRBV7-9 and TRBJ1-1 gives the full variable domain: DTGVSQNPRHKITKRGQNVTFRCDPISEHNRLYWYRQTLGQGPEFLTYFQNEAQLEKSRLLSDRFSAERPKGSFSTLEIQRTEQGDSAMYLCASSRDWGREAFFGQGTRLTVV.

The chain carries TRBV19 and TRBJ2-1; 9 positions match TRBD1. V lost 5 bases and J lost 6; bases outside the gene matches: 11. Germline V gives CDR1 LNHDA, CDR2 SQIVND (reference sequence). There are 16 residues in the CDR3. DNA for the CDR3: TGTGCCAGTAGTTCCCCCGGGACAGGGATAAGCAATGAGCAGTTCTTC. It codes for CASSSPGTGISNEQFF.

This rearrangement joins TRBV5-6 to TRBJ2-5; 14 bases map to TRBD2. The V segment lost 4 bases and the J segment 5 bases; nucleotides outside the gene matches: 13. Looked up from germline, CDR1 is SGHDT and CDR2 is YYEEEE. The CDR3 loop spans 18 amino acids. CDR3 nucleotides: TGTGCCAGCAGCCCAACACCCGGACTAGCGGGAGGTCGGGAGACCCAGTACTTC. Translated, it gives CASSPTPGLAGGRETQYF.

This chain connects TRBV28 to TRBJ1-1; TRBD1 aligns across 8 bases. This CDR3 comprises 14 residues. Germline V gives CDR1 MDHEN, CDR2 SYDVKM. The J segment lost 5 bases and the V segment lost 5 bases, leaving 7 bases of the junction unmatched. The CDR3 region has the DNA TGTGCCAGCAGTAGGAGGACAGGGATGACTGAAGCTTTCTTT. Residues: CASSRRTGMTEAFF.

The gene calls are TRBV15 and TRBJ2-1; possibly TRBD1 for D (5 bases). The CDR3 has 15 residues. V lost 0 bases, J lost 4 bases, and 10 bases lay in between. Germline V CDR1 and CDR2: LNHNV, YYDKDF (reference sequence). The CDR3 region has the DNA TGTGCCACCAGCAGAGATATGACAGTTTACAATGAGCAGTTCTTC. Translation gives CATSRDMTVYNEQFF.

Only one count was recorded for this clone. This chain uses TRBV18 with TRBJ2-6; 9 bases map to TRBD1. Germline V gives CDR1 KGHSH, CDR2 LQKENI. The CDR3 is 20 residues long. The ends lost 3 bases at V and 0 bases at J; junction bases unmatched: 12. As DNA, the CDR3 is TGTGCCAGCTCACCCCTGATTCCGGGACAGGGAAACTCTGGGGCCAACGTCCTGACTTTC. It translates to CASSPLIPGQGNSGANVLTF.